This T cell receptor (beta chain) came from a study of spatial heterogeneity in lung cancer. Turning to the study itself: There were consistently more beta-chain sequences detected than alpha-chain sequences.

TCRdb reprocessed the 5' RACE reads via MiXCR and lists one record per CDR3 protein. The sample includes tens of thousands of distinct CDR3 sequences, approximately 12% seen only once; the top ten take about 40%. The ends were cut back, 4 bases at V and 0 bases at J, with 11 bases in the middle. The CDR3 sequence is 15 residues long. Germline V gives CDR1 SGHTA, CDR2 FQGNSA. The time point denotes: sample taken at primary tumor resection. Untreated early-stage non-small cell lung cancer patients, fewer than 85 in total, were the donors. No cells were sorted before sequencing. The whole RNA sequenced was extracted from tumor, nontumor lung or frozen PBMC. This clonotype was seen a few times.

V gene TRBV7-2 combines with J gene TRBJ2-3; possible D gene TRBD2, 5 bases. Material: PBMCs, obtained at surgery. This clonotype was obtained from a male donor with early-stage non-small cell lung cancer. CDR3 loop: CASSWSAESTDTQYF. CDR3 in DNA: TGTGCCAGCAGCTGGTCAGCGGAAAGCACAGATACGCAGTATTTT.